The clone carrying this T cell receptor (beta chain) has at least ten counts. From germline, CDR1 is DFQATT and CDR2 SNEGSKA (reference sequence). The V end lost 5 bases, the J end lost 0 bases, and 8 bases lay between the germline ends. The CDR3 runs 13 residues. RNA transcripts gave rise to amplified TCR beta CDR3 regions. First-round RT-PCR with HTBI primers amplified the TCR CDR3 region. TCRdb ran MiXCR on the multiplex PCR reads and lists one entry per CDR3 protein. The sample contains about 320,000 distinct CDR3 sequences, approximately 15% of which appear only once. These data are taken from a study of T cells in Graves' hyperthyroidism and ophthalmopathy.

This clonotype was sampled from a man aged 25-40 years with Graves' hyperthyroidism. What was sequenced was blood. V and J are TRBV20-1 and TRBJ1-5, with D uncertain. The CDR3 loop reads CSAPLSSNQPQHF. CDR3 DNA: TGCAGTGCTCCCCTGAGTAGCAATCAGCCCCAGCATTTT.